Listed below are T cell receptor beta chains from one sample, sequenced in a study of PD-L1 blockade in urothelial cancer. Clones were sequenced by immunoSEQ multiplex PCR, and TCRdb holds only the in-frame ones, with some missing. Of 60,000 to 80,000 clones listed, about nine tenths are singletons. The sample consisted of PBMCs, taken around atezolizumab (anti-PD-L1) treatment. Receptors originate from a man in his fifties or sixties with urothelial cancer. CDR3s include the opening cysteine and the closing phenylalanine or tryptophan. Each record gives: V gene, clone size, D gene, J gene, CDR3 protein, CDR3 DNA. The D gene is left open where the match is weak. Some rows mark clone size as missing; the rest say once, few, many or name a class of expanded clone.

v_gene: TRBV25-1; abundance: few; d_gene: TRBD1; j_gene: TRBJ1-6; CDR3aa: CASSEPGGNNSPLHF; CDR3nt: TGTGCCAGCAGTGAACCAGGGGGAAATAATTCACCCCTCCACTTT
v_gene: TRBV28; abundance: once; d_gene: .; j_gene: TRBJ2-3; CDR3aa: CASSFRGGPGDTQYF; CDR3nt: TGTGCCAGCAGTTTTAGGGGGGGGCCAGGAGATACGCAGTATTTT
v_gene: TRBV5-1; abundance: .; d_gene: .; j_gene: TRBJ2-1; CDR3aa: CASSLVSEYNEQFF; CDR3nt: TGCGCCAGCAGCTTGGTGTCAGAATACAATGAGCAGTTCTTC
v_gene: TRBV27; abundance: .; d_gene: .; j_gene: TRBJ2-5; CDR3aa: CASSFRVQETQYF; CDR3nt: TGTGCCAGCAGTTTCCGGGTCCAAGAGACCCAGTACTTC
v_gene: TRBV19; abundance: .; d_gene: TRBD1; j_gene: TRBJ2-7; CDR3aa: CASSLNWQGAYEQYF; CDR3nt: TGTGCCAGTAGTTTAAATTGGCAGGGGGCTTACGAGCAGTACTTC
v_gene: TRBV7-9; abundance: few; d_gene: .; j_gene: TRBJ1-4; CDR3aa: CASSLSRDSSSREKLFF; CDR3nt: TGTGCCAGCAGCTTAAGCAGGGACTCCTCCTCAAGGGAAAAACTGTTTTTT
v_gene: TRBV13; abundance: .; d_gene: .; j_gene: TRBJ2-3; CDR3aa: CASSLGSGGAGTDTQYF; CDR3nt: TGTGCCAGCAGCTTAGGGTCTGGAGGGGCGGGGACAGATACGCAGTATTTT
v_gene: TRBV28; abundance: .; d_gene: TRBD1; j_gene: TRBJ2-7; CDR3aa: CASSSGGLQSEQYF; CDR3nt: TGTGCCAGCAGTTCAGGGGGTTTACAGTCCGAGCAGTACTTC
v_gene: TRBV19; abundance: .; d_gene: .; j_gene: TRBJ2-3; CDR3aa: CASSIDGGDTQYF; CDR3nt: TGTGCCAGTAGTATCGACGGGGGAGATACGCAGTATTTT
v_gene: TRBV7-2; abundance: .; d_gene: .; j_gene: TRBJ1-3; CDR3aa: CASSPQGRFSGNTIYF; CDR3nt: TGTGCCAGCAGCCCTCAGGGGCGCTTCTCTGGAAACACCATATATTTT
v_gene: TRBV2; abundance: .; d_gene: .; j_gene: TRBJ1-6; CDR3aa: CASIRTLSSSYNSPLHF; CDR3nt: TGTGCCAGCATCCGGACATTATCGAGCTCCTATAATTCACCCCTCCACTTT
v_gene: TRBV5-6; abundance: .; d_gene: .; j_gene: TRBJ2-4; CDR3aa: CASSLIKARGAKNIQYF; CDR3nt: TGTGCCAGCAGCTTGATAAAAGCGAGGGGGGCCAAAAACATTCAGTACTTC
v_gene: TRBV5-6; abundance: once; d_gene: .; j_gene: TRBJ2-7; CDR3aa: CASSSGGGYYEQYF; CDR3nt: TGTGCCAGCAGCTCTGGAGGGGGCTACTACGAGCAGTACTTC
v_gene: TRBV15; abundance: .; d_gene: TRBD1; j_gene: TRBJ1-6; CDR3aa: CATSRVRTGNSPLHF; CDR3nt: TGTGCCACCAGCAGAGTTAGGACAGGGAATTCACCCCTCCACTTT
v_gene: TRBV20-1; abundance: .; d_gene: .; j_gene: TRBJ2-3; CDR3aa: CSVGGSDTQYF; CDR3nt: TGCAGTGTGGGAGGTTCAGATACGCAGTATTTT
v_gene: TRBV2; abundance: .; d_gene: TRBD1; j_gene: TRBJ1-5; CDR3aa: CASNTDRDQPQHF; CDR3nt: TGTGCCAGCAATACTGACAGGGACCAGCCCCAGCATTTT
v_gene: TRBV28; abundance: .; d_gene: TRBD1; j_gene: TRBJ2-7; CDR3aa: CASSHNRGMLYEQYF; CDR3nt: TGTGCCAGCAGCCATAACAGGGGTATGCTGTACGAGCAGTACTTC
v_gene: TRBV23-1; abundance: .; d_gene: TRBD1; j_gene: TRBJ1-5; CDR3aa: CASTPRTGSIKTYSNQPQHF; CDR3nt: TGCGCCAGCACCCCAAGGACAGGGTCGATAAAAACGTATAGCAATCAGCCCCAGCATTTT
v_gene: TRBV21-1; abundance: once; d_gene: .; j_gene: TRBJ2-5; CDR3aa: CASSKSLSRGGTQETQYF; CDR3nt: TGTGCCAGCAGCAAAAGCTTAAGTCGGGGAGGGACCCAAGAGACCCAGTACTTC
v_gene: TRBV7-9; abundance: .; d_gene: .; j_gene: TRBJ1-2; CDR3aa: CASSLGGYFGYTF; CDR3nt: TGTGCCAGCAGCTTAGGAGGGTACTTTGGCTACACCTTC
v_gene: TRBV29-1; abundance: .; d_gene: .; j_gene: TRBJ1-5; CDR3aa: CSVADRSNQPQHF; CDR3nt: TGCAGCGTCGCCGACAGGAGCAATCAGCCCCAGCATTTT
v_gene: TRBV5-1; abundance: .; d_gene: .; j_gene: TRBJ2-5; CDR3aa: CASRVEETQYF; CDR3nt: TGCGCCAGCAGAGTGGAGGAGACCCAGTACTTC
v_gene: TRBV5-6; abundance: .; d_gene: TRBD1; j_gene: TRBJ1-6; CDR3aa: CASSLRTQGQLKNSPLHF; CDR3nt: TGTGCCAGCAGCTTACGGACCCAGGGACAGTTAAAAAATTCACCCCTCCACTTT
v_gene: TRBV5-6; abundance: .; d_gene: .; j_gene: TRBJ1-5; CDR3aa: CASSRIGQPNQPQHF; CDR3nt: TGTGCCAGCAGCCGGATCGGACAGCCCAATCAGCCCCAGCATTTT
v_gene: TRBV7-2; abundance: .; d_gene: TRBD2; j_gene: TRBJ2-3; CDR3aa: CASSPSAGGLSDTQYF; CDR3nt: TGTGCCAGCAGCCCGTCAGCGGGGGGGCTGTCCGATACGCAGTATTTT